A single sample gave rise to the 24 T cell receptor beta chains below, sequenced in a study of CD8 T cells in Susac syndrome. An input of about 0.5 to 1 ug of RNA was subjected to reverse transcription using random hexamers. MiXCR was run by TCRdb on the immunoSEQ multiplex PCR reads, yielding one entry per CDR3 protein. Among roughly 120,000 distinct CDR3 sequences listed, 94% were seen once. Sequenced material: CD4+ T cells from PBMCs. These receptor sequences come from a human donor with multiple sclerosis.

The J gene is TRBJ2-1, the V gene TRBV3-1; TRBD2 matches at 11 bases. The CDR3 consists of 17 residues. Germline V CDR1 and CDR2: LGHDT, YNNKEL (reference sequence). V lost 0 bases and J lost 4; bases outside the gene matches: 5. The chain's CDR3 is CASSQEKLAGVYNEQFF. CDR3 sequence (DNA): TGTGCCAGCAGCCAAGAAAAACTAGCGGGAGTATACAATGAGCAGTTCTTC.

The chain carries TRBV20-1 and TRBJ2-2; perhaps TRBD1 as D (6 bases). Trimming stripped 5 bases from V and 5 bases from J, with 12 bases between. CDR3 length: 13 amino acids. Germline V lookup: CDR1 DFQATT, CDR2 SNEGSKA (reference sequence). This chain's CDR3 is CSAPSQGTGELFF. The CDR3 DNA follows: TGCAGTGCTCCTTCGCAGGGGACCGGGGAGCTGTTTTTT.

The gene calls are TRBV27 and TRBJ2-1, with 8 bases that match TRBD1. Trimming removed 0 bases from V and 15 bases from J; junction bases left unmatched: 7. The V gene's germline CDR1 is MNHEY and CDR2 SMNVEV (reference sequence). This CDR3 comprises 13 residues. In DNA form, the CDR3 reads TGTGCCAGCAGTTTATCACCGGACAGGGTCGCGTTCTTC. Its protein is CASSLSPDRVAFF.

The chain is built from TRBV4-1 and TRBJ1-2, with a tentative D call TRBD1 (5 bases). Germline-derived CDR1 and CDR2 are MGHRA and YSYEKL. With 5 bases removed from V and 6 bases from J, the gap between germline ends came to 16 bases. This CDR3 spans 14 amino acids. The chain's CDR3 is CASSSLGGTDGYTF. The CDR3 nucleotides are TGCGCCAGCAGCTCCCTGGGAGGGACGGATGGCTACACCTTC.

The gene calls are TRBV2 and TRBJ2-5; 13 nucleotides match TRBD2. Looked up from germline, CDR1 is SNHLY and CDR2 is FYNNEI. J gave up 4 bases and V 6 bases, and 8 bases lay outside the gene matches. There are 16 residues in the CDR3. In DNA, the CDR3 is TGTGCCAGCAGGGCTGGACTAGCGGGAGCGGGAGAGACCCAGTACTTC. Translating it yields CASRAGLAGAGETQYF.

The gene calls are TRBV7-7 and TRBJ1-4, with D possibly matching TRBD1 (5 bases). Germline assignment: CDR1 SSHAT and CDR2 FNYEAQ (reference sequence). With 3 bases removed from V and 2 bases from J, the gap between germline ends came to 13 bases. The CDR3 extends over 16 amino acids. CDR3 DNA: TGTGCCAGCAGCTTCAAACGCCGGGACACTAATGAAAAACTGTTTTTT. It codes for CASSFKRRDTNEKLFF.

The CDR3 region is CAWSYQGRETQYF. CDR3 nucleotide sequence: TGTGCCTGGAGTTACCAGGGAAGAGAGACCCAGTACTTC. This chain uses TRBV30 with TRBJ2-5; possibly TRBD1 for D (5 bases). V was shortened by 2 bases and J by 4 bases, with 11 bases between the two germline ends. Germline-derived CDR1 and CDR2 are GTSNPN and SVGIG (reference sequence). The CDR3 spans 13 residues. The variable domain in full, completed from reference TRBV30 and TRBJ2-5, reads SQTIHQWPATLVQPVGSPLSLECTVEGTSNPNLYWYRQAAGRGLQLLFYSVGIGQISSEVPQNLSASRPQDRQFILSSKKLLLSDSGFYLCAWSYQGRETQYFGPGTRLLVL.

V gene TRBV11-3 combines with J gene TRBJ2-5, with a weak D call TRBD2 (6 bases). The germline V gene has CDR1 SGHNT and CDR2 YENEEA. The CDR3 is 17 amino acids. Trimming removed 5 bases from V and 5 bases from J, with 24 bases in between. The CDR3 reads CASSAGRWGLGEETQYF. The CDR3 region has the DNA TGTGCCAGCAGCGCAGGCCGGTGGGGACTGGGGGAGGAGACCCAGTACTTC.

There are a few counts of this clonotype. The genes are TRBV5-1 and TRBJ1-4; D is ambiguous. Trimming pared 7 bases from V and 2 bases from J, leaving 12 bases between. CDR1 SGHRS and CDR2 YFSETQ come from the germline V gene. The CDR3 runs 14 residues. In DNA form, the CDR3 reads TGCGCCAGCTCCTCGGGAGGGACTAATGAAAAACTGTTTTTT. It is translated as CASSSGGTNEKLFF. The full variable domain, its missing parts supplied by reference TRBV5-1 and TRBJ1-4, is KAGVTQTPRYLIKTRGQQVTLSCSPISGHRSVSWYQQTPGQGLQFLFEYFSETQRNKGNFPGRFSGRQFSNSRSEMNVSTLELGDSALYLCASSSGGTNEKLFFGSGTQLSVL.

The CDR3 coding sequence is TGCAGCGTGGCCCGCTCGGGGGGTCAAGAGACCCAGTACTTC. Its translation is CSVARSGGQETQYF. The chain has TRBV29-1 and TRBJ2-5; TRBD2 matches 7 bases. Unmatched junction bases numbered 9, after V lost 6 bases and J lost 2 bases. Germline V lookup: CDR1 SQVTM, CDR2 ANQGSEA. The CDR3 totals 14 residues.

This clonotype has a handful of counts. CDR3 sequence reads: CASNIAGVTDTQYF. In DNA form, the CDR3 reads TGCGCCAGCAACATAGCGGGGGTCACAGATACGCAGTATTTT. The chain employs TRBV5-1 and TRBJ2-3, with 9 positions matching TRBD2. V was pared by 6 bases and J by 2 bases, with 4 bases of the junction left unmatched. CDR1 is SGHRS and CDR2 is YFSETQ in the germline V gene. The length of the CDR3 is 14 residues.

The chain links TRBV14 to TRBJ2-1; tentative D call: TRBD1 (6 bases). The CDR3 covers 15 residues. V was cut by 4 bases and J by 3 bases, with 13 bases left in between. Germline V gives CDR1 SGHDN, CDR2 FVKESK. The CDR3 here is CASSPGTLLYNEQFF. The CDR3 nucleotides are TGTGCCAGCAGCCCCGGGACATTACTCTACAATGAGCAGTTCTTC.

The chain couples TRBV9 to TRBJ2-7; the D is unclear. This CDR3 is 16 amino acids long. Deletions cut 2 bases from V and 2 bases from J, with 17 bases between. The germline CDR1 and CDR2 sequences are SGDLS and YYNGEE. CDR3 DNA sequence: TGTGCCAGCAGCGTCGATGGCAGTGGGATTCCCTACGAGCAGTACTTC. It is translated as CASSVDGSGIPYEQYF.

This clonotype came up a few times. CDR3 DNA sequence: TGCAGCGTTGAAGGGAGGAGCTACTCCCGGGGGGGCTACACCTTC. This translates into CSVEGRSYSRGGYTF. The rearrangement links TRBV29-1 to TRBJ1-2; D may be TRBD1 (5 bases). This CDR3 comprises 15 residues. Between the trimmed V and J ends, which lost 1 base and 8 bases, there was a span of 20 bases. CDR1 is SQVTM, CDR2 ANQGSEA, per germline. The variable domain in full, completed from reference TRBV29-1 and TRBJ1-2, reads SAVISQKPSRDICQRGTSLTIQCQVDSQVTMMFWYRQQPGQSLTLIATANQGSEATYESGFVIDKFPISRPNLTFSTLTVSNMSPEDSSIYLCSVEGRSYSRGGYTFGSGTRLTVV.

The chain recombines TRBV7-2 with TRBJ2-7, with 8 bases lining up with TRBD2. CDR1 is SGHTA, CDR2 FQGNSA, per germline. The CDR3 loop spans 14 amino acids. Germline trimming cut 4 bases from V and 7 bases from J; bases unmatched to any gene: 9. The CDR3, as DNA: TGTGCCAGCAGCTATAGCGGGGCCCTGGGGGAGCAGTACTTC. It is translated as CASSYSGALGEQYF. Complete variable domain (other parts from reference TRBV7-2 and TRBJ2-7): GAGVSQSPSNKVTEKGKDVELRCDPISGHTALYWYRQSLGQGLEFLIYFQGNSAPDKSGLPSDRFSAERTGGSVSTLTIQRTQQEDSAVYLCASSYSGALGEQYFGPGTRLTVT.

The V call is TRBV5-6, the J call TRBJ2-7; D remains ambiguous. V was shortened by 0 bases and J by 4 bases, with 8 bases between the two germline ends. The CDR3 spans 13 residues. In germline, CDR1 is SGHDT, CDR2 YYEEEE. The CDR3 loop is CASSLESDYEQYF. The CDR3 nucleotides read TGTGCCAGCAGCTTGGAGTCTGATTACGAGCAGTACTTC.

The V call is TRBV7-8, the J call TRBJ2-5; D is ambiguous. This CDR3 has 15 residues. The V and J ends lost 1 base and 5 bases respectively, with 14 bases between them. The germline gives CDR1 SGHVS, CDR2 FQNEAQ. The chain's CDR3 is CASSLGQVPRETQYF. CDR3 nucleotides: TGTGCCAGCAGCTTAGGGCAGGTCCCTCGGGAGACCCAGTACTTC.

The V call is TRBV25-1, the J call TRBJ2-2; no firm D call. Between the trimmed V and J ends, which lost 6 bases and 0 bases, there was a span of 5 bases. The CDR3 contains 13 residues. Germline loops: CDR1 MGHDK, CDR2 SYGVNS. CDR3 sequence: CASRQSNTGELFF. CDR3 bases: TGTGCCAGCAGACAATCGAACACCGGGGAGCTGTTTTTT.

This sequence joins TRBV2 and TRBJ2-7, with 12 bases lining up with TRBD2. The trim removed 2 bases at V and 0 bases at J, leaving 8 bases unmatched. This CDR3 has 18 amino acids. CDR1 and CDR2 from the germline V gene are SNHLY and FYNNEI. This CDR3 reads CASSETLAGGPLSYEQYF. CDR3 nucleotide sequence: TGTGCCAGCAGTGAAACCCTAGCGGGAGGGCCCCTCTCCTACGAGCAGTACTTC.

The genes are TRBV19 and TRBJ1-2, with a possible D match to TRBD1 (5 bases). Germline V gives CDR1 LNHDA, CDR2 SQIVND (reference sequence). This CDR3 has 13 amino acids. The germline V and J ends were trimmed by 7 bases and 4 bases, with 13 bases remaining between them. Here the CDR3 DNA reads TGTGCCAGTACCCCTCTAAGGGGCTATGGCTACACCTTC. This encodes CASTPLRGYGYTF.

This chain joins TRBV29-1 and TRBJ1-2, with D tentatively TRBD1 (6 bases). Germline loops: CDR1 SQVTM, CDR2 ANQGSEA. The CDR3 has 12 amino acids. V was clipped by 6 bases and J by 8 bases, with 16 bases between them. CDR3 sequence (DNA): TGCAGCGTCTACAGGGAACTGGACGGCTACACCTTC. This encodes CSVYRELDGYTF.

V and J are TRBV30 and TRBJ2-3; 10 bases are a match to TRBD1. CDR1 and CDR2 from the germline V gene are GTSNPN and SVGIG (reference sequence). The trim removed 3 bases at V and 7 bases at J, leaving 10 bases unmatched. The CDR3 loop spans 15 amino acids. The DNA of the CDR3 is TGTGCCTGGAGCCTACCGGGACAGGGGAGGAATACGCAGTATTTT. Translating it yields CAWSLPGQGRNTQYF. The full variable domain, completed using reference TRBV30 and TRBJ2-3, is SQTIHQWPATLVQPVGSPLSLECTVEGTSNPNLYWYRQAAGRGLQLLFYSVGIGQISSEVPQNLSASRPQDRQFILSSKKLLLSDSGFYLCAWSLPGQGRNTQYFGPGTRLTVL.

The V and J genes are TRBV15 and TRBJ1-2; TRBD1 might be the D (5 bases). Germline CDR1 reads LNHNV; CDR2 reads YYDKDF (reference sequence). Deletions cut 0 bases from V and 4 bases from J, with 18 bases between. The CDR3 contains 17 residues. In nucleotides, the CDR3 is TGTGCCACCAGCAGAGATGCCTCTGGAGGGGAAAGCTATGGCTACACCTTC. Protein sequence: CATSRDASGGESYGYTF.

The chain links TRBV28 to TRBJ2-3, with TRBD2 matching 13 bases. V dropped 2 bases and J dropped 5; count of bases not matched to a gene: 10. The length of the CDR3 is 18 residues. Germline-derived CDR1 and CDR2 are MDHEN and SYDVKM. CDR3 amino acids: CASSLPRTSGRARDTQYF. CDR3 DNA sequence: TGTGCCAGCAGTTTACCTCGTACTAGCGGGAGGGCCAGAGATACGCAGTATTTT.